A single sample is the source of the 5 T cell receptor beta chains below, sequenced in a study of spatial heterogeneity in lung cancer. TCRdb re-analysed the 5' RACE reads in MiXCR, keeping a single row per CDR3 protein. The table records 9,000 to 10,000 distinct CDR3 sequences, under 30% of them present only once. Specified time point: blood at routine non-recurrence follow-up after resection. Material: PBMCs, obtained at follow-up. The source is a female donor with early-stage non-small cell lung cancer.

The rearrangement links TRBV20-1 to TRBJ2-2, with TRBD2 matching over 9 bases. The CDR3 length is 17 residues. Germline-derived CDR1 and CDR2 are DFQATT and SNEGSKA (reference sequence). V gave up 5 bases and J gave up 4 bases; unmatched junction bases: 14. The CDR3 sequence is CSAPLGASGTLTGELFF. Written as DNA, the CDR3 is TGCAGTGCTCCCCTCGGGGCTAGCGGGACTCTCACCGGGGAGCTGTTTTTT.

V and J are TRBV10-3 and TRBJ2-5; unclear D gene. CDR1 and CDR2 from the germline V gene are ENHRY and SYGVKD. CDR3 length: 13 residues. Trimming took off 6 bases at V and 5 bases at J, with 13 bases between the two ends. The CDR3 region has the DNA TGTGCCATCAGCTTAACCCTGAGTGAGACCCAGTACTTC. Its translation is CAISLTLSETQYF.

The J gene is TRBJ2-2, the V gene TRBV6-2 or TRBV6-3; D is unresolved. The CDR3 totals 13 residues. The germline gives CDR1 MNHEY, CDR2 SVGEGT. The ends were cut back, 2 bases at V and 5 bases at J, with 6 bases in the middle. The CDR3 nucleotides read TGTGCCAGCAGTTACGGGTGGACCGGGGAGCTGTTTTTT. Translation: CASSYGWTGELFF.

The chain uses TRBV12-3 or TRBV12-4 and TRBJ1-2, with TRBD1 matching 10 bases. V lost 3 bases to trimming and J lost 5 bases; unmatched junction nucleotides: 6. The CDR3 has 15 residues. The CDR3 reads CASSFAGQGPYGYTF. Written as DNA, the CDR3 is TGTGCCAGCAGTTTCGCGGGACAGGGGCCATATGGCTACACCTTC.

This sequence joins TRBV6-5 and TRBJ2-7; 9 nucleotides match TRBD1. V lost 7 bases to trimming and J lost 2 bases; unmatched junction nucleotides: 6. In germline, CDR1 is MNHEY, CDR2 SVGAGI. This CDR3 contains 14 residues. The CDR3 DNA follows: TGTGCCAGCACCACTCGGGACAGGGCCTACGAGCAGTACTTC. Protein sequence: CASTTRDRAYEQYF.